One TCR beta chain is described in this entry. Living in roughly 23 US areas, the participants were between roughly 18 and 90 years of age. The sample comes from a study of blood T cell repertoires in COVID-19. Assay: immunoSEQ multiplex PCR; the TCRdb copy retains only in-frame clones and omits some. The sample has about 190,000 clones, 86% seen once; the top ten hold roughly 24%. Sequencing input: PBMCs or T cells enriched from blood (not recorded which). This clonotype was sampled from a woman between 40 and 50 years old in a cohort exposed to, infected with or recovered from COVID-19 (not recorded which).

The CDR3 bases are TGTGCCAGCAGTACCGCCTTCAGGGTCACCTACGAGCAGTACTTC. It codes for CASSTAFRVTYEQYF. The V and J genes are TRBV6-5 and TRBJ2-7; possible D gene TRBD1, 5 bases. CDR3 length equals 15 residues. V shed 5 bases and J shed 2 bases, with 16 bases lying between them. Germline assignment: CDR1 MNHEY and CDR2 SVGAGI.